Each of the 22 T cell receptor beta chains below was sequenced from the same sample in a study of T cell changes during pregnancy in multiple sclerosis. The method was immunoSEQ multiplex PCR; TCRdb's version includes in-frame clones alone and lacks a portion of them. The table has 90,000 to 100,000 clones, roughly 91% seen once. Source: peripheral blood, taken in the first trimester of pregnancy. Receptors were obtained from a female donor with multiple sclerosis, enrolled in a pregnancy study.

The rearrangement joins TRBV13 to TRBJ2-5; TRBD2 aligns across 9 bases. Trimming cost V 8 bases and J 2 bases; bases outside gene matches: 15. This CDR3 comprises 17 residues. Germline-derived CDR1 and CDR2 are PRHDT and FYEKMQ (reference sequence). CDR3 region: CASSAWGSGSSQETQYF. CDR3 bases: TGTGCCAGCTCGGCGTGGGGTAGCGGGAGCTCACAAGAGACCCAGTACTTC.

The CDR3: CASSVGGTTNEKLFF. The CDR3 bases are TGTGCCAGTAGTGTGGGGGGGACAACTAATGAAAAACTGTTTTTT. The chain carries TRBV19 and TRBJ1-4; D is possibly TRBD1 (5 bases). The CDR3 contains 15 residues. The germline V gene has CDR1 LNHDA and CDR2 SQIVND (reference sequence). The V end lost 5 bases, the J end lost 0 bases, and 10 bases lay between the germline ends.

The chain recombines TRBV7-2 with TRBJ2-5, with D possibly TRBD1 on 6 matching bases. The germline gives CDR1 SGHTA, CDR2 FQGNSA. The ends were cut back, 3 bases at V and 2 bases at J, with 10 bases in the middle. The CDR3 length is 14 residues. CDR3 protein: CASSLRGLQETQYF. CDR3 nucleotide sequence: TGTGCCAGCAGCTTGAGGGGGTTACAAGAGACCCAGTACTTC.

The CDR3 DNA sequence: TGTGCCAGCAGTATGGTACTAGCGGGGGGTACCAGGACCGGGGAGCTGTTTTTT. It yields the protein CASSMVLAGGTRTGELFF. The V gene is TRBV7-3, the J gene TRBJ2-2; 12 positions match TRBD2. This CDR3 region has 18 residues. Trimming at V came to 6 bases and at J to 5 bases, leaving 13 bases not matched to a gene. Per the germline V gene, CDR1 is SGHTA and CDR2 is FQGTGA.

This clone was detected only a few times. The CDR3 sequence is CATTADGRSGNTIYF. The CDR3 region has the DNA TGTGCCACAACGGCGGACGGGAGGAGTGGAAACACCATATATTTT. The V gene is TRBV2, the J gene TRBJ1-3; D not certain. Germline lookup yields CDR1 SNHLY and CDR2 FYNNEI. This CDR3 comprises 15 residues. V lost 10 bases and J 3 bases, leaving 19 bases between the germline ends.

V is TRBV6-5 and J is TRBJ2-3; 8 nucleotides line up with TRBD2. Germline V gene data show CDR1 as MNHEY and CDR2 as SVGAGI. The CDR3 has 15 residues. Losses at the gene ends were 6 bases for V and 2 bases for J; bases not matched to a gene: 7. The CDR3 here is CASRISGAATDTQYF. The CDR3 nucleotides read TGTGCCAGCAGAATTAGCGGGGCGGCCACAGATACGCAGTATTTT.

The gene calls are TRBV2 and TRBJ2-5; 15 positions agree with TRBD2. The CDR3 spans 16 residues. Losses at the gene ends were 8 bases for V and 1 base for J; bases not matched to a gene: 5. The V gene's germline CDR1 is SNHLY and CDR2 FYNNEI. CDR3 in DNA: TGTGCCAGCGGGGGACTAGCGGGGGGAAGCCAAGAGACCCAGTACTTC. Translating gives CASGGLAGGSQETQYF. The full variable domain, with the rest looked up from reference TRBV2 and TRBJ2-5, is EPEVTQTPSHQVTQMGQEVILRCVPISNHLYFYWYRQILGQKVEFLVSFYNNEISEKSEIFDDQFSVERPDGSNFTLKIRSTKLEDSAMYFCASGGLAGGSQETQYFGPGTRLLVL.

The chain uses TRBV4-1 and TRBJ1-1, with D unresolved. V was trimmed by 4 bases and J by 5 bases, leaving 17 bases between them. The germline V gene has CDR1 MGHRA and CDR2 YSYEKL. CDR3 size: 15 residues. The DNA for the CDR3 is TGCGCCAGCAGCCCCCATTGGGGAGTAGGAACTGAAGCTTTCTTT. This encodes CASSPHWGVGTEAFF.

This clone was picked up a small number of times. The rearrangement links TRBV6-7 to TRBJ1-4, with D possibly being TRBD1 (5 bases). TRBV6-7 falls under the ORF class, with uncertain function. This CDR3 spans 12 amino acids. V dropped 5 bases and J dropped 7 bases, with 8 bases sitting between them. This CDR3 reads CASSKGREKLFF. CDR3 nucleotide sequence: TGTGCCAGCAGTAAGGGGCGTGAAAAACTGTTTTTT.

The CDR3 here is CASSYSNLAGADTQYF. The CDR3 DNA sequence: TGTGCCAGCAGTTACTCGAATCTAGCGGGAGCAGATACGCAGTATTTT. This chain links TRBV6-5 with TRBJ2-3; 10 bases fit TRBD2. Losses at the gene ends were 0 bases for V and 4 bases for J; bases not matched to a gene: 4. Germline V gives CDR1 MNHEY, CDR2 SVGAGI. This CDR3 contains 16 residues.

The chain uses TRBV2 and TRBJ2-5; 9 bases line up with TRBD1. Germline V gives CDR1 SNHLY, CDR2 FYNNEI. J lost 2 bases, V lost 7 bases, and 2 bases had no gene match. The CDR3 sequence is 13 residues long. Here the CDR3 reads CASKGQGQETQYF. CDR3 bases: TGTGCCAGCAAGGGACAGGGACAAGAGACCCAGTACTTC. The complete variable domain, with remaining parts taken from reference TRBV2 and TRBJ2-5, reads EPEVTQTPSHQVTQMGQEVILRCVPISNHLYFYWYRQILGQKVEFLVSFYNNEISEKSEIFDDQFSVERPDGSNFTLKIRSTKLEDSAMYFCASKGQGQETQYFGPGTRLLVL.

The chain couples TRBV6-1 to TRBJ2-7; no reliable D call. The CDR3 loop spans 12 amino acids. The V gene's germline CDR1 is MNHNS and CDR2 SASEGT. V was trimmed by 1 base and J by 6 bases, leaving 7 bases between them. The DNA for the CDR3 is TGTGCCAGCAGTGAAGTATTGGCCGAGCAGTACTTC. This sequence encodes CASSEVLAEQYF.

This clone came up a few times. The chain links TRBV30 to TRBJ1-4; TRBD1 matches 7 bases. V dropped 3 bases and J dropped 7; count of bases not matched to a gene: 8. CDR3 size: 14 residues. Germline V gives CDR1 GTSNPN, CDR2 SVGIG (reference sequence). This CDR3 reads CAWRTQGVGEKLFF. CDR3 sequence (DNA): TGTGCCTGGAGGACCCAGGGGGTTGGTGAAAAACTGTTTTTT.

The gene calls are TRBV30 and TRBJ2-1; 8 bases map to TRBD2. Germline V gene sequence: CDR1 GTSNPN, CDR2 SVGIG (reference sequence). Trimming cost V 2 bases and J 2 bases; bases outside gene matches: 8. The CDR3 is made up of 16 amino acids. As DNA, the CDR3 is TGTGCCTGGAGTCAGCTGGGTAGCGGGACCTACAATGAGCAGTTCTTC. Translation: CAWSQLGSGTYNEQFF.

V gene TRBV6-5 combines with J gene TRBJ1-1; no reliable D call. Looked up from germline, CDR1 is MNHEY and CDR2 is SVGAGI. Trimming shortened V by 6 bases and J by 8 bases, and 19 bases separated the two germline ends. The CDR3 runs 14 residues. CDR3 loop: CASRRNFEKAEAFF. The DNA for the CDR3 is TGTGCCAGCAGGCGAAACTTCGAAAAAGCCGAAGCTTTCTTT.

The CDR3 region is CASSIAGSGNTIYF. Here the CDR3 DNA reads TGTGCCAGTAGTATTGCGGGCTCGGGAAACACCATATATTTT. This chain joins TRBV19 and TRBJ1-3; D call uncertain. Trimming took off 3 bases at V and 4 bases at J, with 10 bases between the two ends. Germline V gives CDR1 LNHDA, CDR2 SQIVND (reference sequence). The CDR3 is 14 residues long.

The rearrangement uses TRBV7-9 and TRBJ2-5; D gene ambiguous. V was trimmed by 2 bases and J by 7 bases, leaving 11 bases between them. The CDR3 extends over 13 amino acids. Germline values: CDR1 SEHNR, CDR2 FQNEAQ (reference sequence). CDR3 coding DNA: TGTGCCAGCAGCTTAACCGACGGCGGGACCCAGTACTTC. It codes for CASSLTDGGTQYF.

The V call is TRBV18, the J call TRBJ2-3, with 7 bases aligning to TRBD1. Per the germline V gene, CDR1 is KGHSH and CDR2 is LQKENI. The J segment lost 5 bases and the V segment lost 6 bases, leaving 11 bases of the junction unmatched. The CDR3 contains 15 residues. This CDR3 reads CASSYDRVSEDTQYF. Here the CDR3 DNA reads TGTGCCAGCTCCTACGACAGGGTCTCAGAAGATACGCAGTATTTT.

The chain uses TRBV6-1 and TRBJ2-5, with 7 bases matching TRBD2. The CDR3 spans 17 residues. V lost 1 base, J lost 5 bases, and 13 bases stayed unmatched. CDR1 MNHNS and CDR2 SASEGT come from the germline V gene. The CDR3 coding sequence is TGTGCCAGCAGTGAAGGGCTAGCGGTCTGGATGGGGGAGACCCAGTACTTC. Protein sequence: CASSEGLAVWMGETQYF.

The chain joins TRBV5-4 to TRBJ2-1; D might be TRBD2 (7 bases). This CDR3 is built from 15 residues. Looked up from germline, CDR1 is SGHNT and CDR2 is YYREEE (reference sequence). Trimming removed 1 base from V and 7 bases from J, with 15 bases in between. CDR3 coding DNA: TGTGCCAGCAGCTTGAGGGGGGGAACTTCTAATGAGCAGTTCTTC. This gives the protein CASSLRGGTSNEQFF.

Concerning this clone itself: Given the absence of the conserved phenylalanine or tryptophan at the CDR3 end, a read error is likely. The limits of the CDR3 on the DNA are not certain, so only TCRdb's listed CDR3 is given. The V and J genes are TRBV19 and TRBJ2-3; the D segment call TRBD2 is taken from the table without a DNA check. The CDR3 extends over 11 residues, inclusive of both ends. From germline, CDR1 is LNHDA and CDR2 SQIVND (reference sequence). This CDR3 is CASIPDGRGIT.

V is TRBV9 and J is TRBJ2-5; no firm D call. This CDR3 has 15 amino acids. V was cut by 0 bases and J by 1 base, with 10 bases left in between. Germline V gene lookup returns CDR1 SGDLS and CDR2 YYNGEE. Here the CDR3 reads CASSVVPFSQETQYF. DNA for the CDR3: TGTGCCAGCAGCGTAGTTCCGTTCTCCCAAGAGACCCAGTACTTC.